The entry that follows covers one T cell receptor beta chain sequence. Its antigen is not identified. This entry is derived from a study of graft-versus-host responses after intestinal transplantation. Study-level information: Each of the recipients got a multivisceral, liver-intestinal, or isolated intestinal transplant.

The CDR3 is 16 amino acids. The germline gives CDR1 WSHSY, CDR2 SAAADI. Trimming shortened V by 4 bases and J by 0 bases, and 15 bases separated the two germline ends. Generated by immunoSEQ multiplex PCR, the TCRdb table keeps only in-frame clones and is missing some. The sample has 50,000 to 75,000 clones; 90% are singletons. Here the sequenced sample was unstimulated CD8+ T cells sorted from spleen or lymph node cells, taken before transplant. The chain is built from TRBV10-2 and TRBJ1-1; D is unclear. This TCR derives from a human donor who was the organ donor for an intestinal transplant. The CDR3 loop is CASSGPRHPLNTEAFF. The DNA for the CDR3 is TGCGCCAGCAGTGGCCCCCGACACCCTCTGAACACTGAAGCTTTCTTT.